The next 22 T cell receptor beta chains were all read from a single sample in a study of long-term antiretroviral therapy in people with HIV. immunoSEQ v3.0 was run at survey level. Only in-frame clones appear in the TCRdb table, and some are missing; sequencing was by immunoSEQ multiplex PCR. Of under 20,000 clones listed, about 81% are singletons. Here the sequenced sample was unsorted PBMCs, taken 0.3 years after starting antiretroviral therapy. The receptors were sampled from a woman aged 50 to 60 with HIV.

The chain is built from TRBV7-6 and TRBJ1-5, with D possibly being TRBD1 (5 bases). The V end lost 5 bases, the J end lost 4 bases, and 15 bases lay between the germline ends. The CDR3 spans 15 residues. Germline values: CDR1 SGHVS, CDR2 FNYEAQ. The CDR3 sequence: CASSPGGHPNQPQHF. For the CDR3, the DNA is TGTGCCAGCAGCCCGGGCGGACACCCAAATCAGCCCCAGCATTTT.

The gene calls are TRBV27 and TRBJ1-4; TRBD1 matches 7 bases. The V gene end was trimmed by 4 bases and the J gene end by 8 bases; junction bases not matched to a gene: 7. This CDR3 is built from 14 residues. Germline CDR1 MNHEY, CDR2 SMNVEV (reference sequence). CDR3: CASSSGGGGEKLFF. CDR3 DNA: TGTGCCAGCAGTTCGGGAGGGGGCGGAGAAAAACTGTTTTTT.

The genes are TRBV4-1 and TRBJ2-1; 7 bases line up with TRBD2. The CDR3 is 13 residues long. After removal of 0 bases from V and 8 bases from J, the junction contained 1 base not matched to a gene. The V gene's germline CDR1 is MGHRA and CDR2 YSYEKL. The CDR3 region is CASSQDGGDEQFF. For the CDR3, the DNA is TGCGCCAGCAGCCAAGATGGGGGGGATGAGCAGTTCTTC.

The sample holds a few counts of this clone. This chain uses TRBV27 with TRBJ1-4; the match to TRBD1 covers 7 bases. This CDR3 contains 13 residues. The V gene's germline CDR1 is MNHEY and CDR2 SMNVEV (reference sequence). The V and J ends lost 8 bases and 8 bases, in that order; junction bases with no gene match: 8. DNA for the CDR3: TGTGCCAGCTCCGACAGGGAGGGCGAAAAACTGTTTTTT. Amino acids: CASSDREGEKLFF.

A word on this clone: One junction end disagrees with the germline gene, perhaps due to a read error. The chain links TRBV5-3 to TRBJ1-1, with D tentatively TRBD1 (6 bases). TRBV5-3 is filed as an ORF, its function uncertain. The CDR3 has 14 residues. The CDR3, as DNA: TGTGCCAGCAGCTTCGGGGGCCGGAACACTGAAGCTTTCTTT. It codes for CASSFGGRNTEAFF.

In this sample, this clone turned up once. This chain uses TRBV7-2 with TRBJ2-3; TRBD2 matches at 9 bases. Trimming removed 4 bases from V and 0 bases from J; junction bases left unmatched: 5. This CDR3 has 16 residues. CDR1 is SGHTA and CDR2 is FQGNSA in the germline V gene. In DNA, the CDR3 is TGTGCCAGCAGCTCGGGACTAGCCGTGAGCACAGATACGCAGTATTTT. Its translation is CASSSGLAVSTDTQYF. Together with reference TRBV7-2 and TRBJ2-3, the CDR3 gives the full variable domain: GAGVSQSPSNKVTEKGKDVELRCDPISGHTALYWYRQSLGQGLEFLIYFQGNSAPDKSGLPSDRFSAERTGGSVSTLTIQRTQQEDSAVYLCASSSGLAVSTDTQYFGPGTRLTVL.

This chain uses TRBV13 with TRBJ2-6, with D possibly being TRBD2 (7 bases). The length of the CDR3 is 18 residues. Trimming cost V 5 bases and J 0 bases, with 17 bases left between them. Germline assignment: CDR1 PRHDT and CDR2 FYEKMQ (reference sequence). In DNA form, the CDR3 reads TGTGCCAGCAGCGGGGGGGGCTCTATGAACTCTGGGGCCAACGTCCTGACTTTC. Translated: CASSGGGSMNSGANVLTF.

V and J are TRBV28 and TRBJ1-1; D not certain. Germline V gene data show CDR1 as MDHEN and CDR2 as SYDVKM. The CDR3 loop spans 18 amino acids. Trimming removed 5 bases at V and 4 bases at J, with 26 bases between. In DNA form, the CDR3 reads TGTGCCAGCAGTCCTAACAACCCAAGGTATCAACTCGTCACTGAAGCTTTCTTT. This codes for CASSPNNPRYQLVTEAFF.

A few counts support this clone. The V and J genes are TRBV5-6 and TRBJ1-6; D may be TRBD1 (6 bases). Germline loops: CDR1 SGHDT, CDR2 YYEEEE. The CDR3 has 16 amino acids. Deletions cut 0 bases from V and 6 bases from J, with 13 bases between. CDR3 sequence reads: CASSLGGPLGNSPLHF. CDR3 in DNA: TGTGCCAGCAGCTTGGGGGGGCCACTGGGTAATTCACCCCTCCACTTT.

This clone is a singleton in its sample. The chain carries TRBV5-4 and TRBJ2-1, with D possibly TRBD2 on 7 matching bases. Germline V CDR1 and CDR2: SGHNT, YYREEE (reference sequence). V was cut by 5 bases and J by 4 bases, with 19 bases left in between. The CDR3 loop spans 16 amino acids. CDR3 residues: CASSHPGGRGYNEQFF. Written as DNA, the CDR3 is TGTGCCAGCAGTCATCCGGGAGGCAGGGGATACAATGAGCAGTTCTTC. The full variable domain, rest sourced from reference TRBV5-4 and TRBJ2-1, is ETGVTQSPTHLIKTRGQQVTLRCSSQSGHNTVSWYQQALGQGPQFIFQYYREEENGRGNFPPRFSGLQFPNYSSELNVNALELDDSALYLCASSHPGGRGYNEQFFGPGTRLTVL.

The chain has TRBV5-1 and TRBJ2-2, with TRBD2 matching 8 bases. The CDR3 has 14 amino acids. The V and J ends lost 3 bases and 6 bases, in that order; junction bases with no gene match: 4. CDR1 is SGHRS and CDR2 is YFSETQ in the germline V gene. The CDR3 loop reads CASSSGLVAGELFF. The DNA for the CDR3 is TGCGCCAGCAGCTCGGGACTAGTCGCCGGGGAGCTGTTTTTT.

The V call is TRBV19, the J call TRBJ2-2; D not resolved. CDR1 and CDR2 from the germline V gene are LNHDA and SQIVND (reference sequence). CDR3 length: 14 residues. V was trimmed by 1 base and J by 8 bases, leaving 11 bases between them. The CDR3 sequence: CASSIGHLEGELFF. CDR3 sequence (DNA): TGTGCCAGTAGTATAGGCCACCTTGAGGGGGAGCTGTTTTTT.

The V gene is TRBV30, the J gene TRBJ1-4, with no clear D. The V end was cut by 4 bases, the J end by 10 bases, with 19 bases between. The CDR3 spans 14 residues. Per germline, CDR1 GTSNPN and CDR2 SVGIG (reference sequence). CDR3 amino acids: CAWTNTRTRRKLFF. The CDR3 DNA follows: TGTGCCTGGACGAATACCCGAACTCGACGAAAACTGTTTTTT.

The rearrangement uses TRBV5-1 and TRBJ2-7, with D perhaps given as TRBD1 or TRBD2 (5 bases each). Trimming pared 2 bases from V and 5 bases from J, leaving 11 bases between. The CDR3 contains 13 residues. Germline V CDR1 and CDR2: SGHRS, YFSETQ. In nucleotides, the CDR3 is TGCGCCAGCAGCTTAGGGACCGTGGACGAGCAGTACTTC. Its translation is CASSLGTVDEQYF. Based on the CDR3 plus reference TRBV5-1 and TRBJ2-7, the full variable domain is KAGVTQTPRYLIKTRGQQVTLSCSPISGHRSVSWYQQTPGQGLQFLFEYFSETQRNKGNFPGRFSGRQFSNSRSEMNVSTLELGDSALYLCASSLGTVDEQYFGPGTRLTVT.

The rearrangement uses TRBV5-1 and TRBJ2-7; TRBD1 agrees at 8 bases. The junction had 8 bases not matched to a gene; V was cut back by 3 bases and J by 3 bases. The CDR3 totals 15 residues. CDR1 and CDR2 (germline): SGHRS, YFSETQ. CDR3 residues: CASSSKQGGNYEQYF. The CDR3 region has the DNA TGCGCCAGCAGCTCCAAACAGGGGGGCAACTACGAGCAGTACTTC.

The chain carries TRBV11-1 and TRBJ2-2; D may match TRBD1 or TRBD2 (5 bases each). The CDR3 contains 15 residues. V lost 6 bases to trimming and J lost 6 bases, with 17 bases between them. From germline, CDR1 is SGHAT and CDR2 FQDESV (reference sequence). The CDR3: CASSHRDRFSGELFF. CDR3 coding DNA: TGTGCCAGCAGTCACCGGGACCGATTCTCCGGGGAGCTGTTTTTT.

This clone was picked up one time. V gene TRBV6-5 combines with J gene TRBJ2-3, with D unresolved. CDR3 size: 12 residues. Germline CDR1 reads MNHEY; CDR2 reads SVGAGI. Trimming pared 5 bases from V and 8 bases from J, leaving 11 bases between. The CDR3 loop is CASSPLVGTQYF. The CDR3 DNA is TGTGCCAGCAGTCCCCTCGTAGGTACGCAGTATTTT.

V usage is TRBV15 and J usage is TRBJ1-3; 7 nucleotides line up with TRBD1. V was clipped by 3 bases and J by 4 bases; unmatched bases: 12. Germline CDR1 is LNHNV and CDR2 is YYDKDF (reference sequence). The CDR3 has 17 residues. The CDR3 loop reads CATSRSIGGGKGNTIYF. CDR3 in DNA: TGTGCCACCAGCAGGTCCATCGGAGGGGGCAAGGGAAACACCATATATTTT.

The chain recombines TRBV7-3 with TRBJ2-1; TRBD1 or TRBD2 may be the D gene (5 bases each). This CDR3 comprises 12 residues. V was clipped by 5 bases and J by 6 bases, with 8 bases between them. Germline lookup yields CDR1 SGHTA and CDR2 FQGTGA. The CDR3 protein is CASSRDGNEQFF. The CDR3 DNA sequence: TGTGCCAGCAGCCGGGACGGCAATGAGCAGTTCTTC.

This clone has just a few counts. The chain combines TRBV28 with TRBJ1-1; no reliable D call. Trimming took off 7 bases at V and 1 base at J, with 16 bases between the two ends. CDR3 size: 15 residues. CDR1 is MDHEN, CDR2 SYDVKM, per germline. The CDR3 DNA reads as TGTGCCAGCACCGAACTAAAAGACGGGAACACTGAAGCTTTCTTT. This gives the protein CASTELKDGNTEAFF.

The V gene is TRBV29-1, the J gene TRBJ2-3; the D gene is possibly TRBD2 (6 bases). Trimming left V 6 bases short and J 2 bases short, with 12 bases between. The CDR3 runs to 13 residues. Germline loops: CDR1 SQVTM, CDR2 ANQGSEA. CDR3 amino acids: CSVDLAYTDTQYF. The CDR3 region has the DNA TGCAGCGTCGACCTAGCGTACACAGATACGCAGTATTTT.

This rearrangement joins TRBV28 to TRBJ2-6; tentative D call: TRBD1 (6 bases). This CDR3 is 15 amino acids long. CDR1 is MDHEN and CDR2 is SYDVKM in the germline V gene. Trimming shortened V by 6 bases and J by 0 bases, and 9 bases separated the two germline ends. The CDR3 region is CASSRQVSGANVLTF. CDR3 in DNA: TGTGCCAGCAGCCGACAGGTCTCTGGGGCCAACGTCCTGACTTTC.